The entry that follows covers one TCR beta chain sequence. Its antigen is unidentified. J lost 4 bases, V lost 4 bases, and 11 bases had no gene match. Germline V lookup: CDR1 SGDLS, CDR2 YYNGEE. The CDR3 is 16 amino acids. The data were taken from a study of beta chain features in type 1 diabetes. Study-wide results and limits: In all four CD4+ subsets, TCRB CDR3 length was significantly, moderately reduced in type 1 diabetes. In these data, an HLA type influence on TCRB rearrangement remained unresolved. Type 1 diabetes patients had VDJ junctions that carried fewer insertions and more deletions.

Expressed TCRB transcripts were sequenced because the isolated RNA had all been reverse transcribed beforehand. Libraries were prepared by immunoSEQ multiplex PCR; TCRdb keeps only in-frame clonotypes and omits some of them. Of 680,000 or so clones listed, roughly 13% are singletons. This clonotype was obtained from a man aged 18 to 30 with type 1 diabetes. The J gene is TRBJ2-5, the V gene TRBV9, with 9 bases aligning to TRBD1. The sample consisted of naive CD4+ T cells from blood. DNA for the CDR3: TGTGCCAGCAGCCCCGGACAGGGGCTACGTCGAGAGACCCAGTACTTC. The encoded protein is CASSPGQGLRRETQYF. The complete variable domain, with remaining parts taken from reference TRBV9 and TRBJ2-5, reads DSGVTQTPKHLITATGQRVTLRCSPRSGDLSVYWYQQSLDQGLQFLIQYYNGEERAKGNILERFSAQQFPDLHSELNLSSLELGDSALYFCASSPGQGLRRETQYFGPGTRLLVL.